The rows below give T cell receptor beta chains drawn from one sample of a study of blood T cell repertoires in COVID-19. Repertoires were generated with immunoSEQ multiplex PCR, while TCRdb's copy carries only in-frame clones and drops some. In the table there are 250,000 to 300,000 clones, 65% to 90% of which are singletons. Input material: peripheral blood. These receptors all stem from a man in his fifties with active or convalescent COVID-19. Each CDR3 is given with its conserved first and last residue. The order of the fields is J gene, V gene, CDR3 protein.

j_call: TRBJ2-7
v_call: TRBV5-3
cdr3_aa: CARKQKREEWGESYEQYF

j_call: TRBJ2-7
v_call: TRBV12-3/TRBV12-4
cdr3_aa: CASSLEYEQYF

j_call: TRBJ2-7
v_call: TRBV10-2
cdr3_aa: CAAGRAPYEQYF

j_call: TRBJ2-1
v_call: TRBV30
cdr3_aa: CAWSAQVHEQFF

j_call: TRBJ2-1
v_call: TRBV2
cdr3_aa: CASSGLAGGYNEQFF

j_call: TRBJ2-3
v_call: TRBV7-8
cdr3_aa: CASSTSGSSLGDTQYF

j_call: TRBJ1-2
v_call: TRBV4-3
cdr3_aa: CASSQVHPTNYGYTF

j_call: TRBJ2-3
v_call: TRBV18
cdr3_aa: CASSPASSADTQYF

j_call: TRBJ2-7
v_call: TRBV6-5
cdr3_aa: CASSNRDREYF

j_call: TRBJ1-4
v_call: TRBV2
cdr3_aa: CASRTDRLLNEKLFF

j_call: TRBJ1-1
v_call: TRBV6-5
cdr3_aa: CASSYSDEGNTEAFF

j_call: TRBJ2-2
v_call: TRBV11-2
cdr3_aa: CASSLRGLAGGPGTGELFF

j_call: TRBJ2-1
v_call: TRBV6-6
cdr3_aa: CASSYQRGAYNEQFF

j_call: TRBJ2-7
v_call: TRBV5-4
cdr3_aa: CASSLGGPYEQYF

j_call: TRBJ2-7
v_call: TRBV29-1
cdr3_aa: CSVGTKLTYEQYF

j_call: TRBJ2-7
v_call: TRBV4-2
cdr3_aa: CASSQEGGSSYEQYF

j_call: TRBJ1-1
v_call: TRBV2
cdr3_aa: CASRNAGTAVNTEAFF

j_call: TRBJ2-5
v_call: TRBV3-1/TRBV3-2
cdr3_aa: CAWARAGGETQYF

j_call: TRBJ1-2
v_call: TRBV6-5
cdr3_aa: CASSSAGYGYTF

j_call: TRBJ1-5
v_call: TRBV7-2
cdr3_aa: CASSPRWGGKEPQHF

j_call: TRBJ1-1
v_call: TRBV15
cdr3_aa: CATSRVRGTHNVAFF

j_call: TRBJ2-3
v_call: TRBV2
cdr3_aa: CASKRGGRGGVDF

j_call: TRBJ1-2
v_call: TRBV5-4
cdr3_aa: CASSLQGPYGYTF

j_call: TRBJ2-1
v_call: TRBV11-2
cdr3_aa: CASSLASWSSYNEQFF

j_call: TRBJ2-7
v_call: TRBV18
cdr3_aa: CASSPDTLYEQYF

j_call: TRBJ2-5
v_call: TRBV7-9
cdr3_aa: CASSPTQGTQETQYF

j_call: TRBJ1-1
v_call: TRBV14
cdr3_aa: CASSLRDRGSAEAFF